This TCR beta chain appears in the sequencing data of a study of blood T cell repertoires in COVID-19 (TCRdb year 2020). For the study in its entirety: Samples covering the acute and convalescent phases of COVID-19 were provided by collaborators in the United States, Italy and Spain. The repertoires were released in a freely available public database intended as a resource for research on the immune response to SARS-CoV-2. The samples were drawn from two sources: the first 160 participants of the ongoing ImmuneRACE study, and over 1,000 subjects contributed by 6 global collaborators. Subjects who had been exposed to COVID-19, were actively infected with it, or had recovered from it provided the deeply sampled blood TCRbeta repertoires that made up the dataset. Where available, HLA class I and class II types were taken from metadata supplied by the sample provider and were not determined by assay-based typing. The material from the prospective study consisted of cDNA or gDNA derived from T cells, B-cell-depleted T cells, or PBMCs. Sample metadata almost always included a de-identified subject ID, COVID-19 status, age in years and sex. The paper as a whole reports these results and caveats: Clinical and demographic metadata were provided uncurated, with the amount varying by source and participant.

The immunoSEQ Assay, a bias-controlled multiplex PCR, was used to amplify TCRbeta CDR3 regions from genomic DNA. The study's own analysis went as follows. Nucleated cell counts per sample were estimated from amplification of reference gene primers within the assay. To quantify the absolute abundance of each unique TCRbeta CDR3 rearrangement, sequence reads were collapsed and filtered. For each sample, productive Simpson clonality was calculated as the square root of Simpson's diversity index over productive rearrangements. TCRdb limited this immuneACCESS table to in-frame rearrangements with V and J called. A share of clones is missing; checked studies link under half to unresolved V genes, and the rest is unexplained. V and J calls plus clone size are reproduced from that table; the DNA served to infer D and trimming. In all, the sample holds about 200,000 clones, and about nine tenths of those were seen once. The top ten clones comprise approximately 6.1% of the sample.

A word on this clone: No cognate antigen has been identified for it. The input lacks base qualities; no much larger clone sits a single base away.

The CDR3 contains 16 residues, cysteine and phenylalanine counted. The entry retains the CDR3 DNA only, 48 bases that are in frame from base 1. Reading the germline V gene gives CDR1 SGHTA and CDR2 FQGNSA. The V end gives up 5 bases and the J end 2 bases, leaving 11 bases in the junction not matched to a gene. The collaborating institutions used their own protocols to collect whole blood in K2EDTA tubes. For TCRbeta analysis, collaborators shipped samples in one of three forms: frozen whole blood, isolated PBMCs, or DNA extracted from either of those sample types. Material for sequencing was peripheral blood. The receptor was isolated from a man older than 75 with acute or convalescent COVID-19. In this chain, TRBV7-2 is recombined with TRBJ1-2; 7 bases in between match TRBD1. The CDR3 protein sequence reads: CASSGTGAGGNYGYTF. The DNA sequence reads TGTGCCAGCAGCGGTACAGGGGCGGGGGGAAACTATGGCTACACCTTC.